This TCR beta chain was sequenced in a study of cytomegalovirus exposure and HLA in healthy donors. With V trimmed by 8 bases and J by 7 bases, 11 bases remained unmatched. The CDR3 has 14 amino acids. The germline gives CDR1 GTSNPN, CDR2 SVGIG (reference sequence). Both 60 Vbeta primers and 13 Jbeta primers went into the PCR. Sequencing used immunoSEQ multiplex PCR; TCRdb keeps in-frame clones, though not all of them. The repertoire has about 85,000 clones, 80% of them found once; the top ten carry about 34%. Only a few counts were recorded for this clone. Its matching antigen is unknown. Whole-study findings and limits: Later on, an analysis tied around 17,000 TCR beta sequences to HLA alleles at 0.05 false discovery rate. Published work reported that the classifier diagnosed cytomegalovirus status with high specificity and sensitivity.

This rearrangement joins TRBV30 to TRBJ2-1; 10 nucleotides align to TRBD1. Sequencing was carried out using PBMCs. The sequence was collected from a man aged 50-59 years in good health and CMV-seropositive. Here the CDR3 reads CARERGTGVNEQFF. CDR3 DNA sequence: TGTGCCCGCGAACGCGGGACAGGGGTAAATGAGCAGTTCTTC. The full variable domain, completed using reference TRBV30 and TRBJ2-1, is SQTIHQWPATLVQPVGSPLSLECTVEGTSNPNLYWYRQAAGRGLQLLFYSVGIGQISSEVPQNLSASRPQDRQFILSSKKLLLSDSGFYLCARERGTGVNEQFFGPGTRLTVL.